This TCR beta chain was profiled in a study of shared clonotypes between healthy human individuals. Sequencing used immunoSEQ multiplex PCR; TCRdb keeps in-frame clones, though not all of them. The sample yields 2 million to 2.5 million clones, under 97% seen once. The authors divided CD4+ cells into CD45RA+ naive and CD45RA-negative memory subsets. Trimming took 1 base from V and 4 from J, leaving 11 bases between them. Germline CDR1 and CDR2: KGHSH and LQKENI. The CDR3 is 16 residues long. Material: naive CD4+ T cells sorted from blood. Stated subset: CD45RA+ positively selected. This TCR was sampled from a man aged 18 to 29 in good health. This chain joins TRBV18 and TRBJ1-6; D ambiguous. The CDR3 DNA is TGTGCCAGCTCACCACAAACCGCCGCGTATAATTCACCCCTCCACTTT. It translates to CASSPQTAAYNSPLHF.